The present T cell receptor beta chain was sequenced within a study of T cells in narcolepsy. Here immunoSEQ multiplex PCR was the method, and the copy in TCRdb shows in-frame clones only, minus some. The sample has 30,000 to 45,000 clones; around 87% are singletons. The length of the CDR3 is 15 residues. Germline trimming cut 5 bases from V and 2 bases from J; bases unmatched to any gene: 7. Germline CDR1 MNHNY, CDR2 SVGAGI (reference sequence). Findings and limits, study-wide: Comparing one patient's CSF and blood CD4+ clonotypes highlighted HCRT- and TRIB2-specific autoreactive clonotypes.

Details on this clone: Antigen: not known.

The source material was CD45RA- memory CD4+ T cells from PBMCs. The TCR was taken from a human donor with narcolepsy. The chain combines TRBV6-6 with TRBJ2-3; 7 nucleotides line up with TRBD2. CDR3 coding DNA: TGTGCCAGCAGTCCCCGGGACTACTCCACAGATACGCAGTATTTT. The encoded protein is CASSPRDYSTDTQYF.